The rows below give T cell receptor beta chains drawn from one sample of a study of identical twins. TCRdb reprocessed the 5' RACE reads via MiXCR and lists one record per CDR3 protein. Here the sample spans some 440,000 distinct CDR3 sequences, approximately 24% being singletons. The same data also contributed to another study, on T cells expressing NK-cell markers.

The sequenced sample was CD4+ T cells sorted from blood. The source of these receptors is a woman between 18 and 29 years old in good health. CDR3s include the opening cysteine and the closing phenylalanine or tryptophan. The D gene is left open where the match is weak. The listing skips clone size in some rows; elsewhere it reads once, few, many or a size class.

J | size | V | D | DNA | CDR3
TRBJ2-5 | . | TRBV7-8 | . | TGTGCCAGCAGCCCGGTGGGGGGATTGGAGACCCAGTACTTC | CASSPVGGLETQYF
TRBJ2-3 | . | TRBV5-1 | . | TGCGCCAGTGGACAACGACGGGCAGATACGCAGTATTTT | CASGQRRADTQYF
TRBJ2-1 | . | TRBV5-1 | TRBD2 | TGCGCCAGCAGCCCGGGACTAGCGGGAGGGGATGAGCAGTTCTTC | CASSPGLAGGDEQFF
TRBJ2-7 | . | TRBV6-5 | . | TGTGCCAGCAGAAGGGGTCGAGAGCAGTACTTC | CASRRGREQYF
TRBJ1-5 | . | TRBV2 | . | TGTGCCAGCACCGGGGCAGGTCCCTCATATCAGCCCCAGCATTTT | CASTGAGPSYQPQHF
TRBJ1-5 | few | TRBV12-3/TRBV12-4 | . | TGTGCCAGCAGTCGGTATGGGGCCGAGGCCCAGCATTTT | CASSRYGAEAQHF
TRBJ2-6 | . | TRBV28 | . | TGTGCCAGCAGGGAAGATCCCGGGGCCAACGTCCTGACTTTC | CASREDPGANVLTF
TRBJ1-1 | few | TRBV20-1 | . | TGCAGTGCTAGAGGAAACATGAACACTGAAGCTTTCTTT | CSARGNMNTEAFF
TRBJ2-7 | . | TRBV20-1 | TRBD2 | TGCAGTGCTGGCGGTGGGACTAGCGGGAGCTACGAGCAGTACTTC | CSAGGGTSGSYEQYF
TRBJ2-5 | many | TRBV7-9 | TRBD2 | TGTGCCAGCAGCCTCCCAGCGGGAAAAGAGACCCAGTACTTC | CASSLPAGKETQYF
TRBJ2-3 | few | TRBV7-2 | . | TGTGCCAGCAGCTTAGGGGTCAGCCGAGATACGCAGTATTTT | CASSLGVSRDTQYF
TRBJ2-5 | . | TRBV7-9 | TRBD2 | TGTGCCAGCAGCGGGACTAGCGGGGAGGAGACCCAGTACTTC | CASSGTSGEETQYF
TRBJ1-1 | . | TRBV2 | TRBD1 | TGTGCCAGCCAGAAGGGGACAGGAGCAAGTGAAGCTTTCTTT | CASQKGTGASEAFF
TRBJ2-7 | few | TRBV11-2 | . | TGTGCCAGCAGCTCCCCCCGGGCCCGGGAGCAGTACTTC | CASSSPRAREQYF
TRBJ2-2 | few | TRBV5-1 | TRBD2 | TGCGCCAGCAGCCTAGCGACTAGCGCGAACACCGGGGAGCTGTTTTTT | CASSLATSANTGELFF
TRBJ1-2 | . | TRBV28 | . | TGTGCCAGCAGTTTTGGGGTGCAGACTAACTATGGCTACACCTTC | CASSFGVQTNYGYTF
TRBJ2-3 | . | TRBV4-3 | . | TGCGCCAGCAGCCAAGTGCAGCGGGCCCCCCGGGATACGCAGTATTTT | CASSQVQRAPRDTQYF
TRBJ1-2 | once | TRBV6-6 | . | TGTGCCAGCACCATTCAGACGTTCTATGGCTACACCTTC | CASTIQTFYGYTF
TRBJ2-5 | few | TRBV12-3/TRBV12-4 | TRBD2 | TGTGCCAGCAGCTTGACTAGCGGGAGAGTGTCGGCGGAGACCCAGTACTTC | CASSLTSGRVSAETQYF
TRBJ2-2 | . | TRBV12-3/TRBV12-4 | . | TGTGCCAGCAGTTTATTGGGATCCGGGGAGCTGTTTTTT | CASSLLGSGELFF
TRBJ2-3 | . | TRBV6-1 | . | TGTGCCAGCAGGCCTCGAACCTCGGGAGATACGCAGTATTTT | CASRPRTSGDTQYF
TRBJ2-1 | medium-sized | TRBV6-5 | TRBD2 | TGTGCCAGCAGTTACGCTAGCGGGAGCTACAATGAGCAGTTCTTC | CASSYASGSYNEQFF
TRBJ1-2 | . | TRBV29-1 | TRBD1 | TGCAGCGTTGACGGCGGGACAGTCGGCTACACCTTC | CSVDGGTVGYTF
TRBJ2-7 | once | TRBV20-1 | . | TGCAGTGCTATATACCCCCCGGGGTTCTACTCCTACGAGCAGTACTTC | CSAIYPPGFYSYEQYF
TRBJ2-1 | . | TRBV2 | TRBD2 | TGTGCCAGCAGGCGGACTAGCGGAACAACGGGCAATGAGCAGTTCTTC | CASRRTSGTTGNEQFF
TRBJ2-1 | few | TRBV6-5 | TRBD2 | TGTGCCAGCAGTTACTCGGCCGGGGGGACTAGCGGACACAATGAGCAGTTCTTC | CASSYSAGGTSGHNEQFF
TRBJ1-2 | few | TRBV5-1 | . | TGCGCCAGCAGCTTGGAGGCAGGGAGTGACTATGGCTACACCTTC | CASSLEAGSDYGYTF